The rows below give T cell receptor beta chains drawn from one sample of a study of metastatic and nonmetastatic thyroid tumors. TCRdb re-called the PCR reads via MiXCR. The repertoire consists of about 16,000 clones, with over 25% occurring once and the leading ten covering roughly 12%. Sequenced input: tumor tissue. The receptors stem from a male donor with papillary thyroid cancer or a benign thyroid nodule (not recorded which). Some clones in this sample may be carry-over from other donors' samples. The CDR3 runs from the conserved cysteine through the conserved F or W. D genes are given only for firm matches. Clone size is not always given. Where it is, it says once, few, many or a class for expanded clones.

D gene: NA; V gene: TRBV30; J gene: TRBJ2-6; clone size: NA; CDR3 protein: CAWSFRLPGANVLTF; CDR3 DNA: TGTGCCTGGAGTTTCAGGCTGCCTGGGGCCAACGTCCTGACTTTC
D gene: NA; V gene: TRBV20-1; J gene: TRBJ2-1; clone size: many; CDR3 protein: CSARDWRNYNEQFF; CDR3 DNA: TGCAGTGCTAGAGATTGGCGGAACTACAATGAGCAGTTCTTC
D gene: NA; V gene: TRBV11-2; J gene: TRBJ1-2; clone size: NA; CDR3 protein: CASSLDISWGLLVGYTF; CDR3 DNA: TGTGCCAGCAGCTTAGATATTTCCTGGGGTCTTCTCGTGGGCTACACCTTC
D gene: NA; V gene: TRBV4-1; J gene: TRBJ1-6; clone size: few; CDR3 protein: CASSQQTVGSPLHF; CDR3 DNA: TGCGCCAGCAGCCAACAGACCGTCGGCTCACCCCTCCACTTT
D gene: NA; V gene: TRBV30; J gene: TRBJ2-6; clone size: NA; CDR3 protein: CARSSGVGANVLTF; CDR3 DNA: TGTGCCCGGAGTTCAGGGGTCGGGGCCAACGTCCTGACTTTC
D gene: NA; V gene: TRBV20-1; J gene: TRBJ2-1; clone size: few; CDR3 protein: CSALGGGGPYNEQFF; CDR3 DNA: TGCAGTGCCCTAGGGGGGGGCGGCCCGTACAATGAGCAGTTCTTC
D gene: NA; V gene: TRBV27; J gene: TRBJ1-6; clone size: NA; CDR3 protein: CASSFGALGSPLHF; CDR3 DNA: TGTGCCAGCAGTTTCGGGGCTCTAGGGTCACCCCTCCACTTT
D gene: NA; V gene: TRBV5-1; J gene: TRBJ2-3; clone size: many; CDR3 protein: CASSLHGKSTDTQYF; CDR3 DNA: TGCGCCAGCAGCTTGCACGGGAAGAGCACAGATACGCAGTATTTT
D gene: NA; V gene: TRBV7-6; J gene: TRBJ1-4; clone size: many; CDR3 protein: CASSPSGGINEKLFF; CDR3 DNA: TGTGCCAGCAGCCCATCCGGGGGGATTAATGAAAAACTGTTTTTT
D gene: NA; V gene: TRBV25-1; J gene: TRBJ2-5; clone size: many; CDR3 protein: CASSVYGGPETQYF; CDR3 DNA: TGTGCCAGCAGTGTTTATGGGGGACCGGAGACCCAGTACTTC
D gene: NA; V gene: TRBV11-1; J gene: TRBJ2-5; clone size: many; CDR3 protein: CASSLIGGSGSWYQETQYF; CDR3 DNA: TGTGCCAGCAGCTTAATAGGGGGTAGCGGCAGTTGGTACCAAGAGACCCAGTACTTC
D gene: NA; V gene: TRBV10-2; J gene: TRBJ2-2; clone size: many; CDR3 protein: CATFLNLLTGELFF; CDR3 DNA: TGCGCCACCTTCCTCAACCTCCTCACCGGGGAGCTGTTTTTT
D gene: TRBD2; V gene: TRBV5-1; J gene: TRBJ2-5; clone size: many; CDR3 protein: CAARTSGSAETQYF; CDR3 DNA: TGCGCCGCCAGGACTAGCGGGTCGGCGGAGACCCAGTACTTC
D gene: TRBD2; V gene: TRBV6-1; J gene: TRBJ2-7; clone size: NA; CDR3 protein: CASSSSGVSYEQYF; CDR3 DNA: TGTGCCAGCAGCTCTAGCGGCGTTTCCTACGAGCAGTACTTC
D gene: TRBD2; V gene: TRBV9; J gene: TRBJ2-1; clone size: NA; CDR3 protein: CASSLGLASDNEHFF; CDR3 DNA: TGTGCCAGCAGCTTAGGACTAGCGTCCGACAATGAGCATTTCTTC
D gene: NA; V gene: TRBV5-6; J gene: TRBJ1-1; clone size: NA; CDR3 protein: CASSPDRPCTGRVEAFF; CDR3 DNA: TGTGCCAGCAGCCCTGATCGACCGTGTACAGGGAGGGTTGAAGCTTTCTTT
D gene: NA; V gene: TRBV7-3; J gene: TRBJ2-1; clone size: medium-sized; CDR3 protein: CASSPDRLQFF; CDR3 DNA: TGTGCCAGCAGCCCCGACAGGCTCCAGTTCTTC
D gene: NA; V gene: TRBV9; J gene: TRBJ2-7; clone size: NA; CDR3 protein: CASSVRAEGGRTEQYF; CDR3 DNA: TGTGCCAGCAGCGTAAGGGCAGAGGGAGGTCGTACCGAGCAGTACTTC
D gene: NA; V gene: TRBV6-1; J gene: TRBJ1-1; clone size: few; CDR3 protein: CASSRQENTEAFF; CDR3 DNA: TGTGCCAGCAGCCGACAGGAGAACACTGAAGCTTTCTTT
D gene: TRBD2; V gene: TRBV5-1; J gene: TRBJ2-2; clone size: many; CDR3 protein: CASSLELAREEAGELFF; CDR3 DNA: TGCGCCAGCAGCTTGGAACTGGCGCGGGAGGAGGCCGGGGAGCTGTTTTTT
D gene: NA; V gene: TRBV4-2; J gene: TRBJ1-2; clone size: medium-sized; CDR3 protein: CASSQVAVGGYTF; CDR3 DNA: TGTGCCAGCAGCCAGGTAGCCGTGGGAGGCTACACCTTC
D gene: NA; V gene: TRBV5-6; J gene: TRBJ2-3; clone size: many; CDR3 protein: CASSLGWGDTQYF; CDR3 DNA: TGTGCCAGCAGCTTGGGCTGGGGAGATACGCAGTATTTT
D gene: TRBD1; V gene: TRBV6-1; J gene: TRBJ1-5; clone size: NA; CDR3 protein: CASSKGQTNQPQHF; CDR3 DNA: TGTGCCAGCAGTAAGGGACAGACAAATCAGCCCCAGCATTTT
D gene: NA; V gene: TRBV28; J gene: TRBJ2-7; clone size: large; CDR3 protein: CASSFGAYEQYF; CDR3 DNA: TGTGCCAGCAGTTTTGGGGCCTACGAGCAGTACTTC
D gene: NA; V gene: TRBV5-1; J gene: TRBJ2-2; clone size: NA; CDR3 protein: CASSLKSGELFF; CDR3 DNA: TGCGCCAGCAGCTTGAAGAGTGGGGAGCTGTTTTTT